This TCR beta chain was profiled in a study of blood T cell repertoires in COVID-19. Overall study context: T cells, B-cell-depleted T cells, or PBMCs supplied cDNA or gDNA.

V was clipped by 3 bases and J by 4 bases, with 9 bases between them. The germline gives CDR1 KGHDR, CDR2 SFDVKD. The CDR3 sequence is 15 residues long. Sequenced by immunoSEQ multiplex PCR; TCRdb stores in-frame clones only, minus some. The data contain fewer than 350,000 clones, roughly 89% of them singletons. The sequence derives from a woman aged 18-35 years with acute COVID-19. The gene calls are TRBV24-1 and TRBJ2-6; D remains ambiguous. Input material: PBMCs or T cells enriched from blood (not recorded which). The CDR3 loop reads CATSDPRSGANVLTF. The CDR3 DNA sequence: TGTGCCACCAGTGATCCCAGGTCCGGGGCCAACGTCCTGACTTTC.